Following are 7 T cell receptor beta chains from one sample sequenced in a study of regulatory T cells in long-lasting Graves disease. Investigators prepared the TCR beta libraries by applying iRepertoire HTBI primers and Arm-PCR of CDR3 regions. One entry per CDR3 protein results from TCRdb running MiXCR on the multiplex PCR reads. The sample records some 220,000 distinct CDR3 sequences, about 19% being singletons. As for time point: newly diagnosed GD, antithyroid drugs for less than 3 months. Extracted RNA from PBMCs served as the source of the TCR library. Separately, the same data were catalogued under a study of T cells in Graves' hyperthyroidism and ophthalmopathy.

The sequencing used peripheral blood mononuclear cells (PBMCs), collected at new diagnosis, from a patient treated with antithyroid drugs. These receptors were collected from a woman aged 30 to 39 with Graves disease.

This clonotype came up many times. The chain couples TRBV6-1 to TRBJ2-3; D is unresolved. The CDR3 sequence is 17 residues long. The germline gives CDR1 MNHNS, CDR2 SASEGT. The V end lost 6 bases, the J end lost 0 bases, and 19 bases lay between the germline ends. The CDR3 DNA follows: TGTGCCAGCAGGAACGTCGTTGGGGTTCCTAGCACAGATACGCAGTATTTT. It yields the protein CASRNVVGVPSTDTQYF.

This clonotype was counted a few times. V is TRBV7-9 and J is TRBJ2-3; D is unclear. The CDR3 consists of 13 residues. The germline V gene has CDR1 SEHNR and CDR2 FQNEAQ (reference sequence). Trimming cost V 8 bases and J 1 base, with 10 bases left between them. The chain's CDR3 is CASSVQRTDTQYF. The CDR3 DNA is TGTGCCAGCTCCGTGCAACGCACAGATACGCAGTATTTT.

This clonotype was found many times. The chain recombines TRBV6-9 with TRBJ2-5, with 8 bases lining up with TRBD2. Germline assignment: CDR1 MNHGY and CDR2 SVAAGI. The length of the CDR3 is 16 residues. J gave up 7 bases and V 3 bases, and 13 bases lay outside the gene matches. CDR3 residues: CASSYSLTSGGGTQYF. In DNA, the CDR3 is TGTGCCAGCAGTTACTCCCTTACTAGCGGCGGGGGGACCCAGTACTTC.

The chain is built from TRBV12-3 or TRBV12-4 and TRBJ1-1, with 9 bases lining up with TRBD1. The junction had 7 bases not matched to a gene; V was cut back by 5 bases and J by 0 bases. CDR3 length: 16 residues. As DNA, the CDR3 is TGTGCCAGCAGTCCCGGACAGGGGATAATGAACACTGAAGCTTTCTTT. As protein: CASSPGQGIMNTEAFF.

Concerning this clonotype itself: A read error may explain this, as a much larger clone is one base away. This chain links TRBV2 with TRBJ1-4; a weak D match, TRBD1 (5 bases). The CDR3 spans 15 residues. V was trimmed by 3 bases and J by 8 bases, leaving 16 bases between them. Germline V lookup: CDR1 SNHLY, CDR2 FYNNEI. CDR3 residues: CASSDRRTGGEKLFF. The CDR3, as DNA: TGTGCCAGCAGTGACCGCCGGACGGGGGGGGAAAAACTGTTTTTT. Combining the CDR3 with reference TRBV2 and TRBJ1-4 gives the whole variable domain EPEVTQTPSHQVTQMGQEVILRCVPISNHLYFYWYRQILGQKVEFLVSFYNNEISEKSEIFDDQFSVERPDGSNFTLKIRSTKLEDSAMYFCASSDRRTGGEKLFFGSGTQLSVL.

In its sample, this clonotype was seen many times. This sequence joins TRBV9 and TRBJ2-7, with D possibly matching TRBD1 (6 bases). The CDR3 runs 15 residues. CDR1 and CDR2 (germline): SGDLS, YYNGEE. V lost 3 bases and J 0 bases, leaving 13 bases between the germline ends. Here the CDR3 reads CASSAAGESSYEQYF. The CDR3, as DNA: TGTGCCAGCAGCGCGGCAGGGGAGAGCTCCTACGAGCAGTACTTC.

This chain uses TRBV9 with TRBJ2-2, with 7 bases fitting TRBD1. V shed 3 bases and J 0 bases; nucleotides not matched to a gene: 5. Germline assignment: CDR1 SGDLS and CDR2 YYNGEE. This CDR3 has 16 residues. The CDR3: CASSAKTGPNTGELFF. CDR3 DNA sequence: TGTGCCAGCAGCGCCAAGACAGGGCCGAACACCGGGGAGCTGTTTTTT.